The rows below give T cell receptor beta chains drawn from one sample of a study of T cells in localized non-small cell lung cancer. Assay: immunoSEQ multiplex PCR; the TCRdb copy retains only in-frame clones and omits some. The sample shows roughly 38,000 clones, 75% to 90% of them seen only once. The sample consisted of peripheral blood mononuclear cells, taken before any cancer treatment. The receptor set was obtained from a male donor at least 60 years old with stage II lung adenocarcinoma. Each CDR3 is given with its conserved first and last residue. Fields, in order: V gene, D gene, J gene, clone size, CDR3 DNA, CDR3 protein. D genes are given only for firm matches. Where a row states a size, it is once, few, many or the class of an expanded clone; other rows omit it.

>TRBV7-3|-|TRBJ2-1|-
TGTGCCAGCAGCCGAGGGCAGGAGCAGTTCTTC
CASSRGQEQFF
>TRBV5-1|-|TRBJ1-5|-
TGCGCCAGCAGCTTCGGGGAAGGCAATCAGCCCCAGCATTTT
CASSFGEGNQPQHF
>TRBV11-3|-|TRBJ2-7|-
TGTGCCAGCAGCTTAATAGGGCTTGAGCAGTACTTC
CASSLIGLEQYF
>TRBV12-5|TRBD2|TRBJ2-1|-
TGTGCTAGTGGTTTTAGCGGGAGTCCCCACAATGAGCAGTTCTTC
CASGFSGSPHNEQFF
>TRBV28|TRBD1|TRBJ1-1|-
TGTGCCAGCAGGACTATTTGGGAAGGGGGCTACACTGAAGCTTTCTTT
CASRTIWEGGYTEAFF
>TRBV5-4|-|TRBJ1-1|few
TGTGCCAGCAGGACTACAGGATTGAACACTGAAGCTTTCTTT
CASRTTGLNTEAFF
>TRBV18|-|TRBJ2-1|-
TGTGCCAGCTCACCAAGGGGCAGCTCCTACAATGAGCAGTTCTTC
CASSPRGSSYNEQFF
>TRBV18|-|TRBJ2-5|-
TGTGCCAGCTCACCACGCGGGACGGAGACCCAGTACTTC
CASSPRGTETQYF
>TRBV7-8|TRBD1|TRBJ1-4|-
TGTGCCAGCAGCCGTGGACAGGGTAGGGATGAAAAACTGTTTTTT
CASSRGQGRDEKLFF
>TRBV7-9|TRBD1|TRBJ2-1|-
TGTGCCAGCAGCCCCGACAGGGGGTCCTACAATGAGCAGTTCTTC
CASSPDRGSYNEQFF
>TRBV6-5|-|TRBJ1-5|-
TGTGCCAGCAGGAGCTGGGACCTTGGAGGGGCCCAGCATTTT
CASRSWDLGGAQHF
>TRBV6-1|-|TRBJ2-4|-
TGTGCCAGCGGACCCCGGGCCAAAAACATTCAGTACTTC
CASGPRAKNIQYF
>TRBV5-1|TRBD2|TRBJ2-5|-
TGCGCCAGCAGCTTGGTCTCTAGCGGCCAAGAGACCCAGTACTTC
CASSLVSSGQETQYF
>TRBV5-5|-|TRBJ2-5|-
TGTGCCAGCAGGGTGGGACCGACTAAAGAGACCCAGTACTTC
CASRVGPTKETQYF
>TRBV10-2|TRBD1|TRBJ2-3|-
TGCGCCAGCAGTGAGAAGGGGGCGACAGATACGCAGTATTTT
CASSEKGATDTQYF
>TRBV25-1|-|TRBJ2-1|-
TGTGCCAGCAGGGAAAAGGGTCTAGCGACCAGTGAGCAGTTCTTC
CASREKGLATSEQFF
>TRBV12-5|-|TRBJ2-6|-
TGTGCTAGTGGCCTGATTGGGGCCAACGTCCTGACTTTC
CASGLIGANVLTF
>TRBV5-1|-|TRBJ2-7|-
TGCGCCAGCAGCTTGGCGGCAGGGGAGCAGTACTTC
CASSLAAGEQYF
>TRBV7-2|-|TRBJ1-5|-
TGTGCCAGCAGCTCTCCTCGGGGTGGGAATCAGCCCCAGCATTTT
CASSSPRGGNQPQHF
>TRBV7-2|-|TRBJ1-1|-
TGTGCCAGCAGCCCCCGCCGGGGCCACTTTGAAGCTTTCTTT
CASSPRRGHFEAFF
>TRBV30|-|TRBJ2-1|-
TGTGCCTGGAGTGTACGCGACAATGAGCAGTTCTTC
CAWSVRDNEQFF
>TRBV7-2|TRBD1|TRBJ1-1|-
TGTGCCAGCAGTTACGACAGGGTAAGAACTGAAGCTTTCTTT
CASSYDRVRTEAFF
>TRBV6-6|-|TRBJ1-5|-
TGTGCCAGCAGTCCGGACGGCCTAAACAATCAGCCCCAGCATTTT
CASSPDGLNNQPQHF
>TRBV30|-|TRBJ2-1|-
TGTGCCTGGGAACGGAGCGAGGCCTACAATGAGCAGTTCTTC
CAWERSEAYNEQFF
>TRBV19|-|TRBJ1-1|-
TGTGCCAGTAGTATCTCGGGGGTCGGGGTCTACACTGAAGCTTTCTTT
CASSISGVGVYTEAFF
>TRBV11-2|TRBD1|TRBJ2-7|-
TGTGCCAGCAGTCCCTCGACAGGGGACGAGCAGTACTTC
CASSPSTGDEQYF
>TRBV28|TRBD2|TRBJ2-2|-
TGTGCCGTGCTCCGCGGGAGGGAGGACGGGGAGCTGTTTTTT
CAVLRGREDGELFF
>TRBV7-2|TRBD1|TRBJ2-3|-
TGTGCCAGCACCCCCGGACAGGGTCTTACAGATACGCAGTATTTT
CASTPGQGLTDTQYF
>TRBV30|TRBD1|TRBJ2-7|-
TGTGCCTGGAGTGTAGAAGGGTTGGGGACAGGGGATCCGAGTAGGTACTTC
CAWSVEGLGTGDPSRYF
>TRBV10-3|-|TRBJ1-2|-
TGTGCCATCAGTGATGGGCGGCAGTACTATGGCTACACCTTC
CAISDGRQYYGYTF
>TRBV6-1|-|TRBJ1-3|once
TGTGCCAGCACCCTTTCCCCTGGAAACACCATATATTTT
CASTLSPGNTIYF
>TRBV27|TRBD2|TRBJ2-1|-
TGTGCCAGCAGTTTAATCGGCGAGGGAGGGGCCAATGAGCAGTTCTTC
CASSLIGEGGANEQFF
>TRBV5-1|-|TRBJ1-1|-
TGCGCCAGCAGCTTGAGGACACAGAACACTGAAGCTTTCTTT
CASSLRTQNTEAFF
>TRBV5-1|-|TRBJ2-1|-
TGCGCCAGCAGCTTTAGCGGAAGCTCCTACAATGAGCAGTTCTTC
CASSFSGSSYNEQFF
>TRBV30|-|TRBJ1-2|once
TGTGCCTGGAGTCCCGGGACGCCTAACTATGGCTACACCTTC
CAWSPGTPNYGYTF
>TRBV5-1|TRBD1|TRBJ2-5|-
TGCGCCAGCAGCTTGGGACAGGGCCTTTCAGAGACCCAGTACTTC
CASSLGQGLSETQYF
>TRBV10-2|-|TRBJ1-5|once
TGCGCCAGCAGTCCTAACACGAATCAGCCCCAGCATTTT
CASSPNTNQPQHF
>TRBV5-5|-|TRBJ1-1|-
TGTGCCAGCACCAGACGCACTGAAGCTTTCTTT
CASTRRTEAFF
>TRBV6-6|-|TRBJ2-2|-
TGTGCCAGCAGGACCCCCAGCACCGGGGAGCTGTTTTTT
CASRTPSTGELFF
>TRBV6-6|-|TRBJ1-1|few
TGTGCCAGCAGCTCACAGGCGAACACTGAAGCTTTCTTT
CASSSQANTEAFF
>TRBV6-5|-|TRBJ2-7|-
TGTGCCAGTAGACGGGACAACACCTACGAGCAGTACTTC
CASRRDNTYEQYF
>TRBV29-1|TRBD1|TRBJ1-1|-
TGCAGCGTTAGACCCGGACAGGCCGAGACTGAAGCTTTCTTT
CSVRPGQAETEAFF
>TRBV5-8|-|TRBJ1-1|few
TGTGCCAGCAGCCCGGGGTTCACTGAAGCTTTCTTT
CASSPGFTEAFF
>TRBV5-1|TRBD1|TRBJ1-3|-
TGCGCCAGCAGCTTGACAGGGGCGGGGGGAAACACCATATATTTT
CASSLTGAGGNTIYF
>TRBV5-1|-|TRBJ1-1|-
TGCGCCAGCAGCCCCGATCCGAACACTGAAGCTTTCTTT
CASSPDPNTEAFF
>TRBV29-1|-|TRBJ1-3|-
TGCAGCGCCCTTGGGGAGGCTAGCTCTGGAAACACCATATATTTT
CSALGEASSGNTIYF
>TRBV19|-|TRBJ1-4|-
TGTGCCAGTAGTAGCCTGAGGCGGTCGGGGGGTACTAATGAAAAACTGTTTTTT
CASSSLRRSGGTNEKLFF
>TRBV29-1|-|TRBJ2-3|-
TGCAGCGTGGGAGTGGATACGCAGTATTTT
CSVGVDTQYF
>TRBV7-9|TRBD2|TRBJ2-1|-
TGTGCCAGCAGCTTAGCGTTCAGGCTAGCGGGAGTAAATGAGCAGTTCTTC
CASSLAFRLAGVNEQFF
>TRBV4-1|-|TRBJ2-3|-
TGCGCCAGCAGCCCGGCGGGCACAGATACGCAGTATTTT
CASSPAGTDTQYF
>TRBV5-1|TRBD1|TRBJ1-2|-
TGCGCCAGCAGCACCCAGGGGGCCGATGGTGGCTACACCTTC
CASSTQGADGGYTF
>TRBV6-5|-|TRBJ2-7|-
TGTGCCAGCAGCTCGTCAGCAGGCTACGAGCAGTACTTC
CASSSSAGYEQYF
>TRBV4-3|TRBD1|TRBJ1-1|medium-sized
TGCGCCAGCAGCCAAGCCAGGGGGACTGAAGCTTTCTTT
CASSQARGTEAFF
>TRBV18|-|TRBJ1-2|-
TGTGCCAGCTCACCACCGTCGGAAGAAGGAAGGGGCTACACCTTC
CASSPPSEEGRGYTF
>TRBV6-1|-|TRBJ2-7|-
TGTGCCAGCAGTGAAGCGGGGGACTACGAGCAGTACTTC
CASSEAGDYEQYF
>TRBV27|-|TRBJ1-1|-
TGTGCCAGCAGTTTACGGCAGAACACTGAAGCTTTCTTT
CASSLRQNTEAFF
>TRBV7-2|-|TRBJ2-5|-
TGTGCCAGCAGCCCCCTCGGTACAGCCACTGGGACCCAGTACTTC
CASSPLGTATGTQYF
>TRBV14|-|TRBJ2-7|once
TGTGCCAGCAGCCAGGTCCTGCAGAGGCAGTACTTC
CASSQVLQRQYF
>TRBV6-1|-|TRBJ2-2|-
TGTGCCAGCGATGAGGGGTTCAACACCGGGGAGCTGTTTTTT
CASDEGFNTGELFF